Listed here are 20 T cell receptor beta chains from one sample, sequenced in a study of Ad26.COV2.S vaccination and SARS-CoV-2 variants. Using immunoSEQ multiplex PCR, the repertoire was profiled, and TCRdb retains in-frame clones only, with some absent. The table lists about 350,000 clones, around 90% of them singletons, with 3% to 4% in the top ten. The sample was peripheral blood, taken after recovery from COVID-19. These receptors came from a human donor who had recovered from COVID-19.

This clone was detected only a few times. This chain connects TRBV7-9 to TRBJ2-7, with TRBD1 as a possible D gene (6 bases). Germline loops: CDR1 SEHNR, CDR2 FQNEAQ (reference sequence). V lost 6 bases and J 0 bases, leaving 9 bases between the germline ends. CDR3 length: 13 amino acids. CDR3 nucleotides: TGTGCCAGCAGTCACAGGGTCTCCTACGAGCAGTACTTC. Amino acid sequence: CASSHRVSYEQYF.

J is TRBJ2-7 and V is TRBV7-9; possible D gene TRBD1, 6 bases. From germline, CDR1 is SEHNR and CDR2 FQNEAQ (reference sequence). V was clipped by 1 base and J by 0 bases, with 10 bases between them. CDR3 length: 15 residues. The CDR3 spells CASSLVQGPSYEQYF. In DNA form, the CDR3 reads TGTGCCAGCAGCTTAGTACAGGGTCCCTCCTACGAGCAGTACTTC.

The CDR3 here is CSVEAGRYEQYF. The CDR3, as DNA: TGCAGCGTTGAGGCTGGGCGGTACGAGCAGTACTTC. V is TRBV29-1 and J is TRBJ2-7; D remains unclear. Germline V gene lookup returns CDR1 SQVTM and CDR2 ANQGSEA. V lost 3 bases and J lost 4, with 10 bases in between. There are 12 residues in the CDR3.

The V and J genes are TRBV10-3 and TRBJ1-2, with D possibly matching TRBD1 (5 bases). V lost 0 bases and J lost 1, with 15 bases in between. This CDR3 is 17 amino acids long. In germline, CDR1 is ENHRY, CDR2 SYGVKD. The CDR3 here is CAISESPGRDFNYGYTF. The CDR3 DNA sequence: TGTGCCATCAGTGAGTCCCCAGGGAGGGATTTTAACTATGGCTACACCTTC.

CDR3 loop: CASSYSGSGGRAQYF. Written as DNA, the CDR3 is TGTGCCAGCAGTTACTCGGGTAGCGGGGGGCGGGCCCAGTACTTC. The V call is TRBV6-6, the J call TRBJ2-5; 10 bases fit TRBD2. CDR1 and CDR2 (germline): MNHNY, SVGAGI (reference sequence). J gave up 9 bases and V 0 bases, and 7 bases lay outside the gene matches. CDR3 length equals 15 residues.

The chain couples TRBV7-2 to TRBJ2-2; 8 nucleotides line up with TRBD2. The germline CDR1 and CDR2 sequences are SGHTA and FQGNSA. This CDR3 comprises 15 residues. V gave up 5 bases and J gave up 5 bases; unmatched junction bases: 7. CDR3 protein: CASSLRSGGTGELFF. As DNA, the CDR3 is TGTGCCAGCAGCCTCCGCAGCGGGGGAACCGGGGAGCTGTTTTTT.

The chain uses TRBV2 and TRBJ2-3; a weak D match, TRBD2 (5 bases). Germline lookup yields CDR1 SNHLY and CDR2 FYNNEI. V was clipped by 4 bases and J by 1 base, with 18 bases between them. This CDR3 contains 17 residues. The CDR3 DNA reads TGTGCCAGCAGTGGGAGTCCTCGGACTGACGGCACAGATACGCAGTATTTT. It specifies CASSGSPRTDGTDTQYF.

This clone is a singleton in its sample. The chain joins TRBV6-1 to TRBJ2-2; D possibly corresponds to TRBD1 (5 bases). V was shortened by 0 bases and J by 8 bases, with 25 bases between the two germline ends. There are 19 residues in the CDR3. Germline lookup yields CDR1 MNHNS and CDR2 SASEGT. The CDR3 DNA follows: TGTGCCAGCAGTGAAGCCATCCCCCCCCGGACACCGAAGGGGGGGGAGCTGTTTTTT. It codes for CASSEAIPPRTPKGGELFF.

CDR3 loop: CASSQDSGTGGNYGYTF. The CDR3 nucleotides read TGTGCCAGCAGCCAAGATTCCGGGACAGGGGGTAACTATGGCTACACCTTC. J is TRBJ1-2 and V is TRBV3-1 (or the pseudogene TRBV3-2), with 11 bases aligning to TRBD1. The CDR3 totals 17 residues. J lost 1 base, V lost 0 bases, and 4 bases had no gene match. Per the germline V gene, CDR1 is LGHDT and CDR2 is YNNKEL (reference sequence).

The chain uses TRBV3-1 (or the pseudogene TRBV3-2) and TRBJ2-1; D uncertain. The length of the CDR3 is 13 residues. CDR1 and CDR2 (germline): LGHDT, YNNKEL (reference sequence). The V end lost 1 base, the J end lost 6 bases, and 7 bases lay between the germline ends. The CDR3 bases are TGTGCCAGCAGCCAAGTAGCCGGCAATGAGCAGTTCTTC. Translated: CASSQVAGNEQFF.

The J gene is TRBJ1-5, the V gene TRBV4-3, with no clear D. Trimming left V 4 bases short and J 0 bases short, with 4 bases between. Germline loops: CDR1 LGHNA, CDR2 YSLEER. The CDR3 loop spans 13 amino acids. The CDR3 is CASSRGSNQPQHF. Here the CDR3 DNA reads TGCGCCAGCAGCCGAGGTAGCAATCAGCCCCAGCATTTT.

The chain couples TRBV5-1 to TRBJ2-7; 12 nucleotides align to TRBD1. The CDR3 runs 14 residues. The V gene end was trimmed by 4 bases and the J gene end by 4 bases; junction bases not matched to a gene: 3. Germline CDR1 is SGHRS and CDR2 is YFSETQ. The CDR3 DNA reads TGCGCCAGCAGCCAGGGACAGGGGGCGTACGAGCAGTACTTC. Translation gives CASSQGQGAYEQYF.

This rearrangement joins TRBV4-1 to TRBJ2-7; the D is unclear. V was shortened by 1 base and J by 0 bases, with 16 bases between the two germline ends. The CDR3 is 17 residues long. In germline, CDR1 is MGHRA, CDR2 YSYEKL. The CDR3 DNA is TGCGCCAGCAGCCAAGTGTTTCGGCACCTCATCTCCTACGAGCAGTACTTC. Translating it yields CASSQVFRHLISYEQYF.

The table lists this clone with a count of one. The chain employs TRBV7-2 and TRBJ2-7; tentatively, D is TRBD2 (7 bases). V was pared by 6 bases and J by 4 bases, with 22 bases between. Germline V gene sequence: CDR1 SGHTA, CDR2 FQGNSA. The CDR3 extends over 16 amino acids. DNA for the CDR3: TGTGCCAGCAGTGGATCCGGGGGGCCAACCATTTACGAGCAGTACTTC. It encodes CASSGSGGPTIYEQYF.

The rearrangement uses TRBV5-1 and TRBJ1-1; D gene ambiguous. The CDR3 loop spans 13 amino acids. Germline V gives CDR1 SGHRS, CDR2 YFSETQ. Trimming left V 2 bases short and J 1 base short, with 6 bases between. Here the CDR3 reads CASSFNGNTEAFF. CDR3 nucleotide sequence: TGCGCCAGCAGCTTCAACGGGAACACTGAAGCTTTCTTT.

The rearrangement uses TRBV4-1 and TRBJ1-1; possibly TRBD1 for D (6 bases). The V end was cut by 0 bases, the J end by 2 bases, with 13 bases between. CDR1 and CDR2 from the germline V gene are MGHRA and YSYEKL. The CDR3 spans 16 residues. The chain's CDR3 is CASSQEGGGTNTEAFF. CDR3 bases: TGCGCCAGCAGCCAAGAAGGGGGTGGGACAAACACTGAAGCTTTCTTT.

Concerning this clone: At one end the junction does not follow the germline gene, possibly because of a read error. V and J are TRBV29-1 and TRBJ1-1; D gene uncertain. The CDR3 covers 13 residues. Looked up from germline, CDR1 is SQVTM and CDR2 is ANQGSEA. CDR3 amino acids: CSVEEWGNTEAFF. The CDR3 coding sequence is TGCAGCGTCGAAGAGTGGGGAAACACTGAAGCTTTCTTT.

This sequence joins TRBV9 and TRBJ2-2; tentatively, D is TRBD1 (6 bases). The CDR3 loop spans 15 amino acids. Germline V CDR1 and CDR2: SGDLS, YYNGEE. The germline V and J ends were trimmed by 0 bases and 6 bases, with 12 bases remaining between them. CDR3 DNA sequence: TGTGCCAGCAGCGTAGGCACAGGGATTCCCGGGGAGCTGTTTTTT. Encoded protein: CASSVGTGIPGELFF.

The chain combines TRBV5-1 with TRBJ2-7, with 8 bases matching TRBD2. CDR3 size: 16 residues. CDR1 SGHRS and CDR2 YFSETQ come from the germline V gene. V lost 2 bases to trimming and J lost 1 base; unmatched junction nucleotides: 8. The CDR3 loop is CASSFNLGLGSYEQYF. CDR3 coding DNA: TGCGCCAGCAGCTTCAACCTGGGACTAGGTTCCTACGAGCAGTACTTC.

The chain joins TRBV7-2 to TRBJ2-2, with 8 nucleotides matching TRBD2. In germline, CDR1 is SGHTA, CDR2 FQGNSA. V was pared by 7 bases and J by 0 bases, with 16 bases of the junction left unmatched. The CDR3 contains 19 residues. The DNA for the CDR3 is TGTGCCAGCAAATCTGCGGGGGGCATACCGGAGACGAACACCGGGGAGCTGTTTTTT. This sequence encodes CASKSAGGIPETNTGELFF.